This TCR beta chain was obtained from a study of T cells in tumors after PD-1 blockade. Study details: Patients had no prior checkpoint blockade, systemic immunosuppressants, or anti-cancer therapy within 4 weeks. A subset received ongoing vismodegib 150 mg daily alongside anti-PD-1 therapy.

Sequencing was performed with immunoSEQ multiplex PCR; in TCRdb, only in-frame clones are kept and a portion is missing. The repertoire holds 50,000 to 75,000 clones, with about 74% as singletons. Trimming stripped 5 bases from V and 0 bases from J, with 12 bases between. The CDR3 contains 15 residues. Germline V gene sequence: CDR1 SSHAT, CDR2 FNYEAQ (reference sequence). The origin of this receptor is a human donor with basal cell carcinoma. Sequenced material: PBMCs, taken after anti-PD-1 treatment. The chain couples TRBV7-7 to TRBJ2-3; tentatively, D is TRBD1 (5 bases). In DNA, the CDR3 is TGTGCCAGCAGCGAACAGGTCTCTAGCACAGATACGCAGTATTTT. The encoded protein is CASSEQVSSTDTQYF.